This TCR beta chain stems from a study of T-cell reconstitution after alpha-beta-depleted transplantation in children. Study-wide results and limits: Reportedly, only several hundred clones from non-depleted graft cells drove alpha-beta T-cell counts at about two months.

The CDR3 covers 14 residues. CDR1 and CDR2 (germline): DFQATT, SNEGSKA (reference sequence). On this clonotype: Its antigen is currently unknown.

Construction of the TCRbeta library involved unique molecular identifiers. TCRdb reprocessed the PCR reads with MiXCR, giving one entry per CDR3 protein. The table has around 580,000 distinct CDR3 sequences, about a quarter seen once. The sample in question was PBMCs, obtained before TCRalphabeta/CD19-depleted stem cell transplant. The chain has TRBV20-1 and TRBJ2-5; 10 bases map to TRBD1. The clonotype originates from a boy in the first two years of life with Wiskott-Aldrich syndrome, due to receive a stem cell transplant. The CDR3 nucleotides read TGCAGCTCGCTTCGGGACAGGGGACAAGAGACCCAGTACTTC. It encodes CSSLRDRGQETQYF.